These 26 T cell receptor beta chains originate from one sample sequenced in a study of OX40 agonist ivuxolimab in advanced cancers. Libraries were prepared by immunoSEQ multiplex PCR; TCRdb keeps only in-frame clonotypes and omits some of them. The sample yields about 110,000 clones, around 93% seen once. Sample: CD4+ or CD8+ T cells sorted from blood, taken in a trial of the OX40 agonist ivuxolimab. Receptors originate from an adult with an advanced solid tumor such as melanoma, head and neck, liver or kidney cancer.

This clone has just one count. This chain links TRBV29-1 with TRBJ2-4; TRBD1 is a possible D gene (7 bases). Trimming stripped 5 bases from V and 7 bases from J, with 21 bases between. This CDR3 contains 15 residues. CDR1 SQVTM and CDR2 ANQGSEA come from the germline V gene. The CDR3 sequence is CSVTRDSGPGNIQYF. CDR3 bases: TGCAGCGTTACCAGGGACAGCGGGCCGGGCAACATTCAGTACTTC.

This rearrangement joins TRBV19 to TRBJ2-7, with TRBD2 matching 10 bases. V lost 7 bases, J lost 6 bases, and 9 bases stayed unmatched. The CDR3 extends over 14 amino acids. Germline-derived CDR1 and CDR2 are LNHDA and SQIVND (reference sequence). CDR3 sequence (DNA): TGTGCCAGTAACCCCAGCGGGGGGGCCTCCGAGCAGTACTTC. Its protein is CASNPSGGASEQYF.

J is TRBJ2-7 and V is TRBV19, with D tentatively TRBD2 (7 bases). The germline V gene has CDR1 LNHDA and CDR2 SQIVND (reference sequence). Trimming stripped 3 bases from V and 3 bases from J, with 21 bases between. The CDR3 has 17 residues. CDR3 DNA: TGTGCCAGTAGTATTTGGGGGCCAGCGGGAATCCTCTACGAGCAGTACTTC. As protein: CASSIWGPAGILYEQYF.

CDR3: CASSPWTGIGQETQYF. The CDR3 region has the DNA TGTGCCAGCAGCCCATGGACAGGGATTGGCCAAGAGACCCAGTACTTC. The chain uses TRBV7-9 and TRBJ2-5; 8 bases agree with TRBD1. This CDR3 is built from 16 residues. CDR1 is SEHNR and CDR2 is FQNEAQ in the germline V gene (reference sequence). J was trimmed by 1 base and V by 5 bases; bases with no gene match: 9.

This chain connects TRBV18 to TRBJ1-5, with a weak D call TRBD1 (6 bases). In germline, CDR1 is KGHSH, CDR2 LQKENI. The length of the CDR3 is 15 residues. The V and J ends lost 2 bases and 3 bases respectively, with 11 bases between them. The CDR3 loop is CASSPSMGANQPQHF. The CDR3 nucleotides read TGTGCCAGCTCACCAAGTATGGGGGCCAATCAGCCCCAGCATTTT.

Only one count was recorded for this clone. V and J are TRBV30 and TRBJ2-5, with D uncertain. V gave up 2 bases and J gave up 5 bases, with 18 bases separating them. CDR3 length: 15 residues. The germline CDR1 and CDR2 sequences are GTSNPN and SVGIG (reference sequence). The CDR3: CAWSPDPAFGETQYF. DNA for the CDR3: TGTGCCTGGAGTCCGGACCCCGCCTTCGGGGAGACCCAGTACTTC.

This clone was picked up a small number of times. The CDR3 sequence is CASSPRDVYGYTF. CDR3 nucleotide sequence: TGTGCCAGTAGTCCCCGGGACGTCTATGGCTACACCTTC. The chain joins TRBV19 to TRBJ1-2; a possible D gene is TRBD1 (5 bases). V lost 5 bases and J 4 bases, leaving 11 bases between the germline ends. The V gene's germline CDR1 is LNHDA and CDR2 SQIVND (reference sequence). The CDR3 has 13 amino acids. Complete variable domain (other parts from reference TRBV19 and TRBJ1-2): DGGITQSPKYLFRKEGQNVTLSCEQNLNHDAMYWYRQDPGQGLRLIYYSQIVNDFQKGDIAEGYSVSREKKESFPLTVTSAQKNPTAFYLCASSPRDVYGYTFGSGTRLTVV.

The rearrangement joins TRBV7-2 to TRBJ2-1, with 7 bases that match TRBD2. The V segment lost 5 bases and the J segment 2 bases; nucleotides outside the gene matches: 9. Germline V lookup: CDR1 SGHTA, CDR2 FQGNSA. There are 16 residues in the CDR3. The CDR3 sequence: CASSLSTGLPYNEQFF. The CDR3, as DNA: TGTGCCAGCAGCCTCAGCACGGGACTACCCTACAATGAGCAGTTCTTC.

Only a few counts were recorded for this clone. This sequence joins TRBV7-9 and TRBJ1-1; D perhaps matches TRBD1 (5 bases). Trimming stripped 4 bases from V and 3 bases from J, with 12 bases between. The CDR3 spans 14 residues. CDR1 is SEHNR, CDR2 FQNEAQ, per germline (reference sequence). In DNA form, the CDR3 reads TGTGCCAGCAGCTCTTGGGGGGTGGACACTGAAGCTTTCTTT. It encodes CASSSWGVDTEAFF.

This chain links TRBV11-2 with TRBJ1-2; D gene ambiguous. The CDR3 length is 17 residues. Germline assignment: CDR1 SGHAT and CDR2 FQNNGV. V was trimmed by 4 bases and J by 4 bases, leaving 22 bases between them. The CDR3 region is CASSSSKNPTSSYGYTF. In DNA, the CDR3 is TGTGCCAGCAGCTCCAGCAAAAACCCCACTTCCAGCTATGGCTACACCTTC. Drawing the rest from reference TRBV11-2 and TRBJ1-2, the complete variable domain is EAGVAQSPRYKIIEKRQSVAFWCNPISGHATLYWYQQILGQGPKLLIQFQNNGVVDDSQLPKDRFSAERLKGVDSTLKIQPAKLEDSAVYLCASSSSKNPTSSYGYTFGSGTRLTVV.

The V call is TRBV6-6, the J call TRBJ1-1; D is perhaps TRBD1 (5 bases). Deletions cut 5 bases from V and 1 base from J, with 14 bases between. The germline gives CDR1 MNHNY, CDR2 SVGAGI (reference sequence). The CDR3 consists of 15 residues. CDR3 DNA sequence: TGTGCCAGCAGTACAGGACCGAACCAGAACACTGAAGCTTTCTTT. This sequence encodes CASSTGPNQNTEAFF.

The chain recombines TRBV2 with TRBJ1-1; D is perhaps TRBD1 (6 bases). This CDR3 is 14 amino acids long. V lost 4 bases and J 0 bases, leaving 9 bases between the germline ends. CDR1 SNHLY and CDR2 FYNNEI come from the germline V gene. The CDR3 loop reads CASSATGMNTEAFF. The CDR3 DNA is TGTGCCAGCAGTGCGACAGGCATGAACACTGAAGCTTTCTTT.

Written as DNA, the CDR3 is TGTGCCAGTAGTATGGGACTAGCCGTTGATGAGCAGTTCTTC. Translated: CASSMGLAVDEQFF. V and J are TRBV19 and TRBJ2-1; 9 positions match TRBD2. With V trimmed by 3 bases and J by 8 bases, 5 bases remained unmatched. This CDR3 region has 14 residues. Germline values: CDR1 LNHDA, CDR2 SQIVND (reference sequence).

This chain links TRBV7-6 with TRBJ2-7, with a tentative D call TRBD1 (6 bases). The ends were cut back, 0 bases at V and 5 bases at J, with 11 bases in the middle. The germline CDR1 and CDR2 sequences are SGHVS and FNYEAQ. CDR3 size: 14 residues. The CDR3 DNA follows: TGTGCCAGCAGCTTAGCCTCCAGGGGACACGAGCAGTACTTC. It translates to CASSLASRGHEQYF. Complete variable domain (other parts from reference TRBV7-6 and TRBJ2-7): GAGVSQSPRYKVTKRGQDVALRCDPISGHVSLYWYRQALGQGPEFLTYFNYEAQQDKSGLPNDRFSAERPEGSISTLTIQRTEQRDSAMYRCASSLASRGHEQYFGPGTRLTVT.

The chain employs TRBV7-3 and TRBJ2-2; 8 bases line up with TRBD1. CDR3 length equals 18 residues. Germline V lookup: CDR1 SGHTA, CDR2 FQGTGA. The V and J ends lost 2 bases and 3 bases, in that order; junction bases with no gene match: 11. CDR3 coding DNA: TGTGCCAGCAGCTTATTTGGGCGACAGGGGACATACACCGGGGAGCTGTTTTTT. Protein sequence: CASSLFGRQGTYTGELFF.

This sequence joins TRBV7-9 and TRBJ1-2; weak D call: TRBD1 (5 bases). V was cut by 0 bases and J by 4 bases, with 9 bases left in between. Looked up from germline, CDR1 is SEHNR and CDR2 is FQNEAQ (reference sequence). The CDR3 totals 14 residues. CDR3 nucleotides: TGTGCCAGCAGCTTAGCGCAGGGTCTCTATGGCTACACCTTC. Its translation: CASSLAQGLYGYTF. The variable domain in full, completed from reference TRBV7-9 and TRBJ1-2, reads DTGVSQNPRHKITKRGQNVTFRCDPISEHNRLYWYRQTLGQGPEFLTYFQNEAQLEKSRLLSDRFSAERPKGSFSTLEIQRTEQGDSAMYLCASSLAQGLYGYTFGSGTRLTVV.

DNA for the CDR3: TGTGCCAGCAATCTCAACAGGGAGAACACTGAAGCTTTCTTT. It is translated as CASNLNRENTEAFF. The J gene is TRBJ1-1, the V gene TRBV2, with D possibly being TRBD1 (6 bases). Per the germline V gene, CDR1 is SNHLY and CDR2 is FYNNEI. The ends were cut back, 7 bases at V and 1 base at J, with 13 bases in the middle. This CDR3 has 14 amino acids.

V is TRBV7-9 and J is TRBJ2-5; the D gene could be TRBD1 or TRBD2 (5 bases each). Between the trimmed V and J ends, which lost 3 bases and 1 base, there was a span of 15 bases. The CDR3 has 16 amino acids. Germline assignment: CDR1 SEHNR and CDR2 FQNEAQ (reference sequence). The DNA of the CDR3 is TGTGCCAGCAGCTTGGGGGACGATCTACCCCAAGAGACCCAGTACTTC. Translation gives CASSLGDDLPQETQYF.

The chain is built from TRBV15 and TRBJ1-2; D is possibly TRBD1 (6 bases). V shed 6 bases and J shed 1 base, with 9 bases lying between them. Germline V gene data show CDR1 as LNHNV and CDR2 as YYDKDF (reference sequence). The CDR3 sequence is 13 residues long. CDR3 protein: CATRLDSNYGYTF. DNA of the CDR3: TGTGCCACCAGGCTGGACAGTAACTATGGCTACACCTTC.

The chain recombines TRBV11-3 with TRBJ2-1, with D unresolved. CDR3 length equals 15 residues. V gave up 5 bases and J gave up 3 bases, with 14 bases separating them. Germline-derived CDR1 and CDR2 are SGHNT and YENEEA. Here the CDR3 reads CASSVRGSHYNEQFF. The CDR3 nucleotides are TGTGCCAGCAGCGTCCGCGGAAGCCACTACAATGAGCAGTTCTTC.

This clone was seen a single time. The rearrangement links TRBV5-1 to TRBJ2-5; 12 bases match TRBD2. The ends lost 4 bases at V and 1 base at J; junction bases unmatched: 5. The CDR3 spans 16 residues. The germline gives CDR1 SGHRS, CDR2 YFSETQ. Here the CDR3 reads CASSRLTSGGQETQYF. CDR3 DNA sequence: TGCGCCAGCAGCCGTTTGACTAGCGGGGGCCAAGAGACCCAGTACTTC.

The chain is built from TRBV6-1 and TRBJ2-5; TRBD1 matches at 10 bases. V lost 7 bases to trimming and J lost 1 base; unmatched junction nucleotides: 3. CDR1 is MNHNS, CDR2 SASEGT, per germline. This CDR3 has 14 amino acids. The CDR3 reads CASNRQGAQETQYF. In nucleotides, the CDR3 is TGTGCCAGCAATCGACAGGGGGCCCAAGAGACCCAGTACTTC.

This chain joins TRBV29-1 and TRBJ2-5; 7 bases line up with TRBD1. This CDR3 spans 12 amino acids. Germline trimming cut 8 bases from V and 7 bases from J; bases unmatched to any gene: 10. Germline V lookup: CDR1 SQVTM, CDR2 ANQGSEA. The CDR3 DNA follows: TGCAGCCTTCTAGAGGGGGCAGGGACCCAGTACTTC. It yields the protein CSLLEGAGTQYF.

The chain joins TRBV6-5 to TRBJ2-7; D may be TRBD1 (6 bases). The germline V and J ends were trimmed by 5 bases and 1 base, with 12 bases remaining between them. The CDR3 totals 14 residues. Germline values: CDR1 MNHEY, CDR2 SVGAGI. The CDR3 coding sequence is TGTGCCAGCAGTGAGTACAGGGCGTCCTACGAGCAGTACTTC. Protein: CASSEYRASYEQYF.

The CDR3 DNA sequence: TGTGCCAGCAGCACAGGGACACGCAATGAGCAGTTCTTC. Translated, it gives CASSTGTRNEQFF. This sequence joins TRBV11-2 and TRBJ2-1; possibly TRBD1 for D (6 bases). This CDR3 region has 13 residues. Germline V CDR1 and CDR2: SGHAT, FQNNGV. The V gene lost 5 bases and the J gene lost 6 bases, with 11 bases spanning the gap.

The chain combines TRBV6-5 with TRBJ2-7; either TRBD1 or TRBD2 may supply D (5 bases each). The CDR3 is 14 amino acids. V lost 10 bases, J lost 2 bases, and 18 bases lay in between. The germline V gene encodes CDR1 MNHEY and CDR2 SVGAGI. CDR3 DNA: TGTGCCACCGCGCCCGGGACGGAGACCTACGAGCAGTACTTC. This codes for CATAPGTETYEQYF.